Sequencing of this TCR beta chain was carried out in a study of human thymus T cells. Clones were sequenced by immunoSEQ multiplex PCR, and TCRdb holds only the in-frame ones, with some missing. Of 45,000 to 75,000 clones listed, nearly 95% are singletons. Each of the donors was a healthy Finnish infant who was undergoing open corrective cardiac surgery for congenital heart defects. Genomic DNA was extracted from every available blood leukocyte. General study findings and limits: V and J gene usage appeared biased in thymic and blood repertoires.

The length of the CDR3 is 15 residues. V was trimmed by 5 bases and J by 2 bases, leaving 14 bases between them. Germline V lookup: CDR1 SGHNT, CDR2 YENEEA. To note about this clone: Antigen: not known.

The chain couples TRBV11-3 to TRBJ2-3, with D possibly matching TRBD2 (5 bases). The sample consisted of blood. This receptor was obtained from a boy less than two years old with a congenital heart defect but otherwise immunologically healthy. CDR3 region: CASSRGEEDTDTQYF. The CDR3 region has the DNA TGTGCCAGCAGCCGGGGTGAGGAAGACACAGATACGCAGTATTTT.